The 20 T cell receptor beta chains below all came from one sample that was sequenced in a study of shared T cell receptors in the human thymus. The table came from immunoSEQ multiplex PCR; TCRdb's copy has only in-frame clones and leaves some out. The table shows 500,000 to 850,000 clones, with around 87% occurring only once. These sequences were also reported in another study, on human thymus T cells.

Sequencing was done on a sample of thymocytes. These receptors all stem from a boy younger than two with a congenital heart defect.

This chain joins TRBV10-2 and TRBJ2-3; tentative D call: TRBD2 (7 bases). The V end was cut by 5 bases, the J end by 0 bases, with 18 bases between. The CDR3 is made up of 17 amino acids. CDR1 WSHSY and CDR2 SAAADI come from the germline V gene. CDR3 in DNA: TGCGCCAGCAGTTGGGGGGGCCCCCTCCTTAGCACAGATACGCAGTATTTT. Its protein product is CASSWGGPLLSTDTQYF.

The rearrangement joins TRBV9 to TRBJ2-1; 7 bases are shared with TRBD2. CDR1 and CDR2 (germline): SGDLS, YYNGEE. This CDR3 contains 16 residues. V was pared by 3 bases and J by 6 bases, with 12 bases of the junction left unmatched. DNA of the CDR3: TGTGCCAGCAGCGCGCAAACTAGCGCGAGACGCAATGAGCAGTTCTTC. This sequence encodes CASSAQTSARRNEQFF.

This chain joins TRBV19 and TRBJ1-4, with D possibly matching TRBD1 (5 bases). Trimming removed 3 bases from V and 7 bases from J, with 15 bases in between. Germline V gives CDR1 LNHDA, CDR2 SQIVND (reference sequence). The CDR3 covers 15 residues. CDR3 nucleotide sequence: TGTGCCAGTAGTATGGGGCCGCACTTAACTGAAAAACTGTTTTTT. As protein: CASSMGPHLTEKLFF.

Written as DNA, the CDR3 is TGTGCCAGCAGCCAAGAGGTAGCGGGGGTAACCTACGAGCAGTACTTC. Translation: CASSQEVAGVTYEQYF. The chain carries TRBV14 and TRBJ2-7; 9 bases agree with TRBD2. This CDR3 contains 16 residues. From germline, CDR1 is SGHDN and CDR2 FVKESK. Trimming removed 0 bases from V and 2 bases from J; junction bases left unmatched: 5.

The rearrangement links TRBV14 to TRBJ2-1, with TRBD1 matching over 9 bases. CDR3 length equals 17 residues. J gave up 6 bases and V 1 base, and 10 bases lay outside the gene matches. CDR1 is SGHDN, CDR2 FVKESK, per germline. The CDR3 sequence: CASSQGGGDRVPNEQFF. The CDR3 nucleotides are TGTGCCAGCAGCCAAGGCGGAGGGGACAGGGTACCCAATGAGCAGTTCTTC.

The chain uses TRBV10-2 and TRBJ2-1; 12 bases are shared with TRBD2. The CDR3 sequence is 16 residues long. Germline V CDR1 and CDR2: WSHSY, SAAADI. With V trimmed by 6 bases and J by 6 bases, 9 bases remained unmatched. CDR3 sequence: CASRRLAGDQANEQFF. The DNA of the CDR3 is TGCGCCAGCAGAAGACTAGCGGGGGATCAGGCCAATGAGCAGTTCTTC.

The chain couples TRBV5-6 to TRBJ1-3; D is ambiguous. The CDR3 spans 14 residues. Looked up from germline, CDR1 is SGHDT and CDR2 is YYEEEE. V lost 4 bases and J lost 2, with 10 bases in between. DNA of the CDR3: TGTGCCAGCAGCCCCCGGGATCCTGGAAACACCATATATTTT. Protein product: CASSPRDPGNTIYF.

The gene calls are TRBV25-1 and TRBJ2-5; 10 bases map to TRBD2. V dropped 2 bases and J dropped 6; count of bases not matched to a gene: 3. This CDR3 contains 14 residues. The germline gives CDR1 MGHDK, CDR2 SYGVNS. The CDR3 protein is CASSELAGDQTQYF. For the CDR3, the DNA is TGTGCCAGCAGTGAACTAGCGGGAGATCAGACCCAGTACTTC.

In DNA form, the CDR3 reads TGTGCCAGCAGATCTATACCACGCCTCTGGTACAATGAGCAGTTCTTC. Amino acids: CASRSIPRLWYNEQFF. The chain combines TRBV7-7 with TRBJ2-1; D ambiguous. The V end was cut by 6 bases, the J end by 4 bases, with 19 bases between. The CDR3 extends over 16 amino acids. The germline gives CDR1 SSHAT, CDR2 FNYEAQ (reference sequence).

Here the CDR3 DNA reads TGTGCCAGCAGGGCGGACAGGGGGTCAAATCAGCCCCAGCATTTT. Protein product: CASRADRGSNQPQHF. V and J are TRBV28 and TRBJ1-5; 10 bases line up with TRBD1. The trim removed 6 bases at V and 4 bases at J, leaving 6 bases unmatched. Germline lookup yields CDR1 MDHEN and CDR2 SYDVKM. CDR3 size: 15 residues.

This chain connects TRBV29-1 to TRBJ2-7, with 13 nucleotides matching TRBD2. Germline CDR1 reads SQVTM; CDR2 reads ANQGSEA. The trim removed 3 bases at V and 2 bases at J, leaving 7 bases unmatched. The CDR3 is 16 amino acids. CDR3: CSVDGGLAGTTYEQYF. The CDR3, as DNA: TGCAGCGTTGACGGGGGACTAGCGGGGACCACCTACGAGCAGTACTTC.

The rearrangement uses TRBV10-2 and TRBJ1-2; D unresolved. The CDR3 totals 15 residues. V shed 4 bases and J shed 4 bases, with 16 bases lying between them. In germline, CDR1 is WSHSY, CDR2 SAAADI. CDR3 sequence (DNA): TGCGCCAGCAGTGCTGAGGGCCAGACGATCTATGGCTACACCTTC. Translation: CASSAEGQTIYGYTF.

This chain joins TRBV19 and TRBJ2-7, with D maybe TRBD1 (6 bases). V lost 5 bases and J 1 base, leaving 9 bases between the germline ends. The CDR3 spans 13 residues. Germline V gene data show CDR1 as LNHDA and CDR2 as SQIVND (reference sequence). CDR3 loop: CASSHGQSYEQYF. The CDR3 region has the DNA TGTGCCAGTAGTCATGGACAGTCCTACGAGCAGTACTTC.

The chain is built from TRBV4-1 and TRBJ2-3; TRBD2 matches 11 bases. This CDR3 has 17 residues. J was trimmed by 10 bases and V by 0 bases; bases with no gene match: 12. From germline, CDR1 is MGHRA and CDR2 YSYEKL. The CDR3 coding sequence is TGCGCCAGCAGCCAAGACCTGACTAGCGGGGCTAAGTCGGCGCAGTATTTT. Encoded protein: CASSQDLTSGAKSAQYF.

The chain recombines TRBV27 with TRBJ2-7; 8 nucleotides line up with TRBD2. CDR1 and CDR2 (germline): MNHEY, SMNVEV (reference sequence). V dropped 6 bases and J dropped 3; count of bases not matched to a gene: 7. The CDR3 extends over 14 amino acids. CDR3 amino acids: CASSPGLGSYEQYF. In DNA, the CDR3 is TGTGCCAGCAGCCCGGGACTAGGAAGCTACGAGCAGTACTTC.

The chain recombines TRBV28 with TRBJ2-1, with D tentatively TRBD2 (5 bases). CDR3 length equals 16 residues. Germline V gene lookup returns CDR1 MDHEN and CDR2 SYDVKM. Between the trimmed V and J ends, which lost 5 bases and 5 bases, there was a span of 19 bases. Written as DNA, the CDR3 is TGTGCCAGCAGTCACACCGGGGTTACTATTAACAATGAGCAGTTCTTC. Its translation is CASSHTGVTINNEQFF. Complete variable domain (other parts from reference TRBV28 and TRBJ2-1): DVKVTQSSRYLVKRTGEKVFLECVQDMDHENMFWYRQDPGLGLRLIYFSYDVKMKEKGDIPEGYSVSREKKERFSLILESASTNQTSMYLCASSHTGVTINNEQFFGPGTRLTVL.

This clone was recorded only once. CDR3 loop: CASSRQGLDYGYTF. The CDR3 DNA reads as TGTGCCAGCAGCAGACAGGGACTGGACTATGGCTACACCTTC. V usage is TRBV27 and J usage is TRBJ1-2; 7 bases fit TRBD1. The CDR3 is 14 amino acids. The V gene's germline CDR1 is MNHEY and CDR2 SMNVEV (reference sequence). V gave up 6 bases and J gave up 3 bases; unmatched junction bases: 7.

V and J are TRBV28 and TRBJ2-7, with TRBD2 matching over 10 bases. The CDR3 runs 15 residues. V shed 6 bases, J shed 0 bases, and the junction held 5 bases outside the gene matches. CDR1 and CDR2 (germline): MDHEN, SYDVKM. The CDR3 DNA sequence: TGTGCCAGCAGCGCTAGCGGGAGAAGCTCCTACGAGCAGTACTTC. Protein: CASSASGRSSYEQYF.

The gene calls are TRBV27 and TRBJ2-7, with 10 bases identical to TRBD2. The V and J ends lost 6 bases and 4 bases, in that order; junction bases with no gene match: 9. The germline CDR1 and CDR2 sequences are MNHEY and SMNVEV (reference sequence). The CDR3 consists of 15 residues. The CDR3 loop is CASRPRTSGFYEQYF. DNA for the CDR3: TGTGCCAGCAGACCCAGGACTAGCGGATTTTACGAGCAGTACTTC.

This chain joins TRBV6-6 and TRBJ2-7; 7 nucleotides line up with TRBD1. The CDR3 is 16 residues long. Trimming took 2 bases from V and 0 from J; bases not matched to a gene: 7. CDR1 is MNHNY, CDR2 SVGAGI, per germline (reference sequence). The CDR3 nucleotides read TGTGCCAGCAGTTACAGGAGTTGGGACAGCTCCTACGAGCAGTACTTC. Translated, it gives CASSYRSWDSSYEQYF.